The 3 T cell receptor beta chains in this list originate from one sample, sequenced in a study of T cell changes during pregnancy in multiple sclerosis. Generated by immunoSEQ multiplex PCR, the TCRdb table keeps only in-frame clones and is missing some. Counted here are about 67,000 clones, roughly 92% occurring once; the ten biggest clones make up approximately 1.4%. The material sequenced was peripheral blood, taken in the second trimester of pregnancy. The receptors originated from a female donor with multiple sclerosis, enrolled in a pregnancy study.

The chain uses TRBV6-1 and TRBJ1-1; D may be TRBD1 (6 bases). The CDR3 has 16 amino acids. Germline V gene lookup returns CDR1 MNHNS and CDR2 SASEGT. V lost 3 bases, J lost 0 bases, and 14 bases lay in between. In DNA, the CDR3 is TGTGCCAGCAGTGACTTATCGGGGGGCATGAACACTGAAGCTTTCTTT. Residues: CASSDLSGGMNTEAFF.

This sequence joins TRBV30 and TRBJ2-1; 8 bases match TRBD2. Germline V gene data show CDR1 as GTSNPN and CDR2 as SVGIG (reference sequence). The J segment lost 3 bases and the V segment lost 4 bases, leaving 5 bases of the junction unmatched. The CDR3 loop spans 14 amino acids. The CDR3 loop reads CAWNPGLGYNEQFF. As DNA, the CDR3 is TGTGCCTGGAATCCGGGACTAGGCTACAATGAGCAGTTCTTC. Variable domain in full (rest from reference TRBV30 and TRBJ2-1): SQTIHQWPATLVQPVGSPLSLECTVEGTSNPNLYWYRQAAGRGLQLLFYSVGIGQISSEVPQNLSASRPQDRQFILSSKKLLLSDSGFYLCAWNPGLGYNEQFFGPGTRLTVL.

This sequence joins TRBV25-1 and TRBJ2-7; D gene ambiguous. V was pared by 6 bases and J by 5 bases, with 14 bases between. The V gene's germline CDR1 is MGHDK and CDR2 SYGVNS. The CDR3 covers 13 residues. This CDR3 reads CASRLAGEHEQYF. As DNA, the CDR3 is TGTGCCAGCAGATTGGCAGGTGAACACGAGCAGTACTTC.